Following are 26 T cell receptor beta chains from one sample sequenced in a study of metastatic and nonmetastatic thyroid tumors. Each patient went into thyroid surgery without having received any treatment. Via MiXCR, TCRdb re-called the PCR reads. The sample carries tens of thousands of clones, 12% to 15% recorded once. Sequenced input: blood. All receptors come from a male donor with papillary thyroid cancer or a benign thyroid nodule (not recorded which). Some clones in this sample may be carry-over from other donors' samples.

Notes on this clone: The CDR3 does not end in the conserved phenylalanine or tryptophan, so this is likely a read error. V usage is TRBV12-3 or TRBV12-4 and J usage is TRBJ1-5; no firm D call. Trimming cost V 2 bases and J 9 bases, with 14 bases left between them. The CDR3 runs to 14 residues. CDR3: CASSLQRGGRPQHV. CDR3 nucleotide sequence: TGTGCCAGCAGTTTACAGCGGGGAGGTCGGCCCCAGCATGTT.

This clone has a count of ten or more. The chain employs TRBV7-3 and TRBJ1-1; D is perhaps TRBD1 (5 bases). V dropped 0 bases and J dropped 1 base, with 9 bases sitting between them. Germline lookup yields CDR1 SGHTA and CDR2 FQGTGA. This CDR3 comprises 15 residues. Here the CDR3 reads CASSLTGGWNTEAFF. CDR3 nucleotide sequence: TGTGCCAGCAGCTTAACCGGGGGTTGGAACACTGAAGCTTTCTTT.

A single count supports this clone. The V and J genes are TRBV11-2 and TRBJ2-5; 10 bases align to TRBD1. V was clipped by 6 bases and J by 5 bases; unmatched bases: 6. The CDR3 loop spans 14 amino acids. Germline values: CDR1 SGHAT, CDR2 FQNNGV. CDR3 in DNA: TGTGCCAGCAGGGGGACAGGGGATAGGGAGACCCAGTACTTC. This encodes CASRGTGDRETQYF.

This clone was picked up many times. The chain is built from TRBV6-5 and TRBJ1-1; D remains ambiguous. There are 15 residues in the CDR3. Deletions cut 0 bases from V and 0 bases from J, with 8 bases between. From germline, CDR1 is MNHEY and CDR2 SVGAGI. The CDR3 sequence: CASSYSRGVNTEAFF. The CDR3 DNA is TGTGCCAGCAGTTACTCCCGGGGAGTGAACACTGAAGCTTTCTTT.

In this sample, this clone turned up many times. The rearrangement uses TRBV11-2 and TRBJ2-7, with 13 bases matching TRBD2. Germline CDR1 is SGHAT and CDR2 is FQNNGV. This CDR3 has 14 residues. The junction had 2 bases not matched to a gene; V was cut back by 5 bases and J by 4 bases. CDR3 sequence: CASSRLAGGYEQYF. For the CDR3, the DNA is TGTGCCAGCAGCCGACTAGCGGGAGGATACGAGCAGTACTTC.

This clone was seen ten or more times. The chain links TRBV27 to TRBJ1-6; no firm D call. The length of the CDR3 is 16 residues. Germline CDR1 reads MNHEY; CDR2 reads SMNVEV (reference sequence). Trimming took off 6 bases at V and 3 bases at J, with 15 bases between the two ends. In DNA, the CDR3 is TGTGCCAGCAGACGAAAGGCGACCGACTATAATTCACCCCTCCACTTT. This sequence encodes CASRRKATDYNSPLHF.

With respect to this clone: A much larger clone is a single base away; this may be a read error. The missing conserved phenylalanine or tryptophan at the end of this CDR3 makes a read error likely. The V gene is TRBV6-2 or TRBV6-3, the J gene TRBJ2-6, with D unclear. This CDR3 has 17 residues. The V gene's germline CDR1 is MNHEY and CDR2 SVGEGT. CDR3 DNA sequence: TGTGCCAGCAGTTACTATTCGGACGGATCTGGTGCCAACGTCCTGACTTCC. Translating it yields CASSYYSDGSGANVLTS.

There are many counts of this clone. This rearrangement joins TRBV7-3 to TRBJ1-1; unclear D gene. Trimming took 2 bases from V and 1 from J, leaving 5 bases between them. The germline gives CDR1 SGHTA, CDR2 FQGTGA. The CDR3 runs to 13 residues. The CDR3: CASSLDQNTEAFF. As DNA, the CDR3 is TGTGCCAGCAGCTTAGACCAGAACACTGAAGCTTTCTTT.

This clone was recorded many times. This chain connects TRBV20-1 to TRBJ2-3; D is ambiguous. V was shortened by 1 base and J by 3 bases, with 8 bases between the two germline ends. Germline values: CDR1 DFQATT, CDR2 SNEGSKA (reference sequence). The CDR3 has 13 residues. CDR3 coding DNA: TGCAGTGCTAGAGTTCAAGGGACAGATACGCAGTATTTT. The encoded protein is CSARVQGTDTQYF.

Ten or more counts support this clone. The chain has TRBV5-8 and TRBJ1-5; D unresolved. From germline, CDR1 is SGHTS and CDR2 YDEGEE. CDR3 length: 14 amino acids. V was pared by 3 bases and J by 3 bases, with 10 bases between. Written as DNA, the CDR3 is TGTGCCAGCAGCTCTCTTTCCTCCAATCAGCCCCAGCATTTT. It specifies CASSSLSSNQPQHF.

To note about this clone: Mismatch with germline at one junction end may stem from a read error. The J gene is TRBJ2-3, the V gene TRBV20-1; no clear D gene. The CDR3 extends over 14 amino acids. The germline V gene encodes CDR1 DFQATT and CDR2 SNEGSKA (reference sequence). The DNA of the CDR3 is TGCAGTGCGCCTCTGGCGGTCCCCACAGATACTCAGTATTTT. It is translated as CSAPLAVPTDTQYF.

This clone was observed once. J is TRBJ2-3 and V is TRBV20-1, with 8 bases aligning to TRBD2. CDR1 and CDR2 from the germline V gene are DFQATT and SNEGSKA (reference sequence). V gave up 5 bases and J gave up 4 bases; unmatched junction bases: 8. This CDR3 contains 14 residues. The CDR3 reads CSAYGREAPDTQYF. CDR3 nucleotides: TGCAGTGCTTACGGGCGGGAGGCCCCAGATACGCAGTATTTT.

A remark on this clone: One end of the junction is discordant with germline, which a read error may explain. V and J are TRBV7-8 and TRBJ1-2; D is undetermined. From germline, CDR1 is SGHVS and CDR2 FQNEAQ. The CDR3 has 11 amino acids. As DNA, the CDR3 is TGTGCCAGCAGCTCTAACTATGGCTACACATTC. Its translation is CASSSNYGYTF.

This chain connects TRBV7-6 to TRBJ1-1; D is unresolved. Germline loops: CDR1 SGHVS, CDR2 FNYEAQ. With 1 base removed from V and 4 bases from J, the gap between germline ends came to 10 bases. The CDR3 totals 14 residues. CDR3 coding DNA: TGTGCCAGCAGCTTAGGGGCAGGTGGCACTGAAGCTTTCTTT. Its protein is CASSLGAGGTEAFF.

The chain is built from TRBV11-2 and TRBJ2-2, with TRBD1 identical over 8 bases. V lost 3 bases, J lost 4 bases, and 1 base stayed unmatched. CDR1 SGHAT and CDR2 FQNNGV come from the germline V gene. The CDR3 covers 14 residues. CDR3 residues: CASSLDRATGELFF. CDR3 DNA: TGTGCCAGCAGCTTGGACAGGGCCACCGGGGAGCTGTTTTTT.

Turning to this clone: One base away lies a much larger clone, so this may be a sequencing read error. V usage is TRBV18 and J usage is TRBJ2-5; TRBD1 matches at 7 bases. The CDR3 has 15 amino acids. Germline CDR1 and CDR2: KGHSH and LQKENI. CDR3 sequence (DNA): TGTGCCAGCCCACCGGGACAGAGGACACAAGAGACCCAGTACTTC. Translated, it gives CASPPGQRTQETQYF.

This clone has only a few counts. Relative to the germline gene, one junction end is altered; a read error may explain this. The chain uses TRBV7-7 and TRBJ2-3; no clear D. Looked up from germline, CDR1 is SSHAT and CDR2 is FNYEAQ (reference sequence). CDR3 length: 15 amino acids. CDR3 DNA sequence: TGTGCTAGCAGCTTATGGGCCTACCGCACAGATACGCAGTATTTT. Protein sequence: CASSLWAYRTDTQYF.

The sample holds many counts of this clone. The chain recombines TRBV19 with TRBJ2-3; D is undetermined. This CDR3 has 13 residues. CDR1 is LNHDA, CDR2 SQIVND, per germline (reference sequence). V was trimmed by 8 bases and J by 2 bases, leaving 11 bases between them. The CDR3 sequence: CASGPLFTDTQYF. The CDR3 DNA reads as TGTGCCAGTGGACCCCTTTTCACAGATACGCAGTATTTT.

A single count supports this clone. The chain has TRBV3-1 and TRBJ1-1; unclear D gene. Germline V gene data show CDR1 as LGHDT and CDR2 as YNNKEL (reference sequence). V lost 2 bases to trimming and J lost 11 bases, with 15 bases between them. This CDR3 comprises 13 residues. CDR3 DNA sequence: TGTGCCAGCAGCCAACAGCTAGAAGTTAGGGCTTTCTTT. Its protein is CASSQQLEVRAFF.

This clone was recorded many times. The V and J genes are TRBV11-2 and TRBJ1-1, with D unresolved. The CDR3 totals 12 residues. V dropped 7 bases and J dropped 10 bases, with 16 bases sitting between them. Germline CDR1 reads SGHAT; CDR2 reads FQNNGV. The CDR3 region is CASNIFGSRAFF. CDR3 bases: TGTGCCAGCAATATCTTCGGTTCGAGAGCTTTCTTT.

The chain is built from TRBV15 and TRBJ1-1; D remains unclear. Germline V gene data show CDR1 as LNHNV and CDR2 as YYDKDF (reference sequence). The V end lost 2 bases, the J end lost 0 bases, and 10 bases lay between the germline ends. This CDR3 has 15 amino acids. CDR3 sequence (DNA): TGTGCCACCAGCAGACGGACGGGCATGAACACTGAAGCTTTCTTT. Amino acid sequence: CATSRRTGMNTEAFF.

The sample holds many counts of this clone. The chain couples TRBV30 to TRBJ1-1; a weak D match, TRBD1 (6 bases). V dropped 0 bases and J dropped 5 bases, with 13 bases sitting between them. Germline V gives CDR1 GTSNPN, CDR2 SVGIG (reference sequence). The length of the CDR3 is 14 residues. The CDR3 here is CAWSVQGGGTEAFF. The CDR3 nucleotides are TGTGCCTGGAGTGTTCAAGGGGGAGGAACTGAAGCTTTCTTT.

This chain joins TRBV18 and TRBJ2-7; D may be TRBD1 or TRBD2 (5 bases each). Per germline, CDR1 KGHSH and CDR2 LQKENI. This CDR3 region has 12 residues. V was cut by 8 bases and J by 7 bases, with 15 bases left in between. The CDR3 loop reads CASTPGTREQYF. In DNA form, the CDR3 reads TGTGCCAGCACCCCCGGGACGAGAGAGCAGTACTTC.

This clone was seen many times. The chain has TRBV12-3 or TRBV12-4 and TRBJ2-5, with 7 bases lining up with TRBD1. The J segment lost 1 base and the V segment lost 5 bases, leaving 4 bases of the junction unmatched. CDR3 length: 14 amino acids. The CDR3 sequence is CASSMGQSQETQYF. The CDR3 DNA follows: TGTGCCAGCAGTATGGGACAGAGCCAAGAGACCCAGTACTTC.

Ten or more counts support this clone. The chain is built from TRBV27 and TRBJ1-1; 10 positions agree with TRBD1. Germline trimming cut 4 bases from V and 3 bases from J; bases unmatched to any gene: 5. CDR1 and CDR2 (germline): MNHEY, SMNVEV (reference sequence). This CDR3 is built from 15 residues. The CDR3 loop is CASSSDRGFHTEAFF. CDR3 nucleotide sequence: TGTGCCAGCAGTTCGGACAGGGGGTTCCACACTGAAGCTTTCTTT.

This clone has at least ten counts. Other DNA sequences in this sample translate to the same CDR3. The chain is built from TRBV28 and TRBJ1-1; 8 nucleotides agree with TRBD1. Germline V lookup: CDR1 MDHEN, CDR2 SYDVKM. This CDR3 contains 14 residues. The ends lost 6 bases at V and 1 base at J; junction bases unmatched: 4. The CDR3 bases are TGTGCCAGCAGCCGACAGGGGCAGAACACTGAAGCTTTCTTT. This codes for CASSRQGQNTEAFF. Supplemented by reference TRBV28 and TRBJ1-1, the full variable domain reads DVKVTQSSRYLVKRTGEKVFLECVQDMDHENMFWYRQDPGLGLRLIYFSYDVKMKEKGDIPEGYSVSREKKERFSLILESASTNQTSMYLCASSRQGQNTEAFFGQGTRLTVV.